Listed below are T cell receptor beta chains from one sample, sequenced in a study of T cell responses to AZD1222 COVID-19 vaccine. The data were produced by immunoSEQ multiplex PCR, yet TCRdb's version contains in-frame clones alone and is incomplete. The data show roughly 110,000 clones, nearly 90% seen once. Sequenced material: peripheral blood, taken 28 days after the second AZD1222 dose. Receptors were obtained from an adult who received the AZD1222 COVID-19 vaccine. The CDR3 runs from the conserved cysteine through the conserved F or W. Fields, in order: clone size, D gene, V gene, J gene, CDR3 DNA, CDR3 protein. A D gene is named only where the DNA matches it firmly. Size tells how often a clone was seen (once, few, many) or the class of an expanded clone, and some rows leave it out.

size: NA; D: TRBD2; V: TRBV4-1; J: TRBJ2-3; DNA: TGCGCCAGCAGCCACCTCCCGACTAGCAGCACAGATACGCAGTATTTT; CDR3: CASSHLPTSSTDTQYF
size: NA; D: TRBD1; V: TRBV2; J: TRBJ1-6; DNA: TGTGCCAGCAGCTATACAGGGGGCGGTAATTCACCCCTCCACTTT; CDR3: CASSYTGGGNSPLHF
size: NA; D: TRBD1; V: TRBV4-1; J: TRBJ1-6; DNA: TGCGCCAGCAGCCAACCGGGACAGCAGGGGAATTCACCCCTCCACTTT; CDR3: CASSQPGQQGNSPLHF
size: NA; D: TRBD2; V: TRBV10-3; J: TRBJ2-1; DNA: TGTGCCATCAGTGGGACTAGCGGGGCTACCTACAATGAGCAGTTCTTC; CDR3: CAISGTSGATYNEQFF
size: NA; D: TRBD1; V: TRBV7-9; J: TRBJ1-2; DNA: TGTGCCAGCAGCGGACAGGGACATGGCTACACCTTC; CDR3: CASSGQGHGYTF
size: NA; D: NA; V: TRBV14; J: TRBJ2-6; DNA: TGTGCCAGCAGCCAAGGTCTCGGGGGTTTCTACGGGGCCAACGTCCTGACTTTC; CDR3: CASSQGLGGFYGANVLTF
size: NA; D: NA; V: TRBV6-2/TRBV6-3; J: TRBJ1-1; DNA: TGTGCCAGCAGCGACGGAGGGGCCGCCCTTACTTACACTGAAGCTTTCTTT; CDR3: CASSDGGAALTYTEAFF
size: NA; D: NA; V: TRBV5-1; J: TRBJ1-1; DNA: TGCGCCACTGGGGAAGGGGGGTTGAACACTGAAGCTTTCTTT; CDR3: CATGEGGLNTEAFF
size: few; D: TRBD1; V: TRBV10-3; J: TRBJ2-1; DNA: TGTGCCATCAGTGATCTGGGACAGAGCTCCTACAATGAGCAGTTCTTC; CDR3: CAISDLGQSSYNEQFF
size: NA; D: NA; V: TRBV27; J: TRBJ2-5; DNA: TGTGCATTGCCGGGGGCCCCGGGGGCCCAGTACTTC; CDR3: CALPGAPGAQYF
size: NA; D: TRBD1; V: TRBV11-2; J: TRBJ2-3; DNA: TGTGCCAGCAGCGCGTACAGGGGGCGGACAGATACGCAGTATTTT; CDR3: CASSAYRGRTDTQYF
size: NA; D: TRBD1; V: TRBV18; J: TRBJ1-1; DNA: TGTGCCAGCTCACCCGGGACAGCCGAGGGCCTTGAAGCTTTCTTT; CDR3: CASSPGTAEGLEAFF
size: NA; D: NA; V: TRBV6-5; J: TRBJ1-2; DNA: TGTGCCAGCGCCCGGGGGGGCGCGTCAGGCTACACCTTC; CDR3: CASARGGASGYTF
size: once; D: TRBD1; V: TRBV7-2; J: TRBJ2-7; DNA: TGTGCCAGCAGCCCCAGACAGGGGGCAAGTTCCTACGAGCAGTACTTC; CDR3: CASSPRQGASSYEQYF
size: once; D: NA; V: TRBV5-4; J: TRBJ1-6; DNA: TGTGCCAGCAGCCCCGACAGCAACCCTTCCTATAATTCACCCCTCCACTTT; CDR3: CASSPDSNPSYNSPLHF
size: NA; D: TRBD1; V: TRBV24-1; J: TRBJ1-5; DNA: TGTGCCACCAGTTCCGGACAGGCCACTTCGCCCCAGCATTTT; CDR3: CATSSGQATSPQHF
size: once; D: NA; V: TRBV9; J: TRBJ1-2; DNA: TGTGCCAGCAGCGGGGGGACGGCAGCTATCGGCTATGGCTACACCTTC; CDR3: CASSGGTAAIGYGYTF
size: NA; D: NA; V: TRBV7-9; J: TRBJ2-2; DNA: TGTGCCAGCAGCTCACAGCGCCCGAACACCGGGGAGCTGTTTTTT; CDR3: CASSSQRPNTGELFF
size: NA; D: NA; V: TRBV28; J: TRBJ2-7; DNA: TGTGCCAGCAGGCCCCCCGGCAGGGAAACTATGCACTTC; CDR3: CASRPPGRETMHF
size: few; D: NA; V: TRBV6-1; J: TRBJ2-5; DNA: TGTGCCAGCAGTGAAGCGCGGGGTACAGGGGTGGAGACCCAGTACTTC; CDR3: CASSEARGTGVETQYF
size: once; D: TRBD2; V: TRBV7-6; J: TRBJ2-5; DNA: TGTGCCAGCAGCTCCGGGATAGCGGGGGGACTAAGCCAGTACTTC; CDR3: CASSSGIAGGLSQYF
size: NA; D: NA; V: TRBV18; J: TRBJ1-1; DNA: TGTGCCAGCTCACCACCGAATCAGGGGGAAGCTTTCTTT; CDR3: CASSPPNQGEAFF
size: NA; D: NA; V: TRBV20-1; J: TRBJ2-7; DNA: TGCAGTGCTAGTCGGTCAGGGAGCAATTACGAGCAGTACTTC; CDR3: CSASRSGSNYEQYF
size: NA; D: NA; V: TRBV30; J: TRBJ2-1; DNA: TGTGCCTGGGGCAGGGGGGCCAAGTGGGGGAGTGAGCAGTTCTTC; CDR3: CAWGRGAKWGSEQFF
size: NA; D: NA; V: TRBV18; J: TRBJ1-1; DNA: TGTGCCAGCTCACCAGGGACATCTAACACTGAAGCTTTCTTT; CDR3: CASSPGTSNTEAFF
size: NA; D: TRBD1; V: TRBV5-4; J: TRBJ2-2; DNA: TGTGCCAGCAGATCCAGGGGGCTGTCCGGGGAGCTGTTTTTT; CDR3: CASRSRGLSGELFF
size: NA; D: NA; V: TRBV2; J: TRBJ2-2; DNA: TGTGCCAGCGGACAGTTCGCGAACACCGGGGAGCTGTTTTTT; CDR3: CASGQFANTGELFF
size: NA; D: TRBD1; V: TRBV10-3; J: TRBJ2-2; DNA: TGTGCCAGCAACAGGGGATCGAACACCGGGGAGCTGTTTTTT; CDR3: CASNRGSNTGELFF
size: few; D: NA; V: TRBV7-9; J: TRBJ1-2; DNA: TGTGCCAGCAGCTTAGAGTTGGGGGCGGCGCGATTC; CDR3: CASSLELGAARF
size: NA; D: NA; V: TRBV30; J: TRBJ1-3; DNA: TGTGCCTGGAGTGTATACGACACCATATATTTT; CDR3: CAWSVYDTIYF
size: NA; D: NA; V: TRBV12-5; J: TRBJ1-5; DNA: TGTGCTAGTGGTTTAGGGGAGAACCAGCCCCAGCATTTT; CDR3: CASGLGENQPQHF
size: NA; D: TRBD2; V: TRBV4-3; J: TRBJ2-7; DNA: TGCGCCAGCAGCCAAGGGGCAGGACTAGCGGGGAGCTCCTACGAGCAGTACTTC; CDR3: CASSQGAGLAGSSYEQYF
size: few; D: NA; V: TRBV28; J: TRBJ2-7; DNA: TGTGCCAGCAGTTTCGGGGGGCGCGGCTACGAGCAGTACTTC; CDR3: CASSFGGRGYEQYF
size: NA; D: NA; V: TRBV3-1/TRBV3-2; J: TRBJ2-5; DNA: TGTGCCAGCAGCCAAGCGGGGCGGACCCAGTACTTC; CDR3: CASSQAGRTQYF
size: once; D: NA; V: TRBV27; J: TRBJ1-2; DNA: TGTGCCAGCAGTTTATGGTCCGGGGGGTCTAACTATGGCTACACCTTC; CDR3: CASSLWSGGSNYGYTF
size: NA; D: TRBD1; V: TRBV27; J: TRBJ1-1; DNA: TGTGCCAGCAGTCCGGGACAGGGGAGGTCCACTGAAGCTTTCTTT; CDR3: CASSPGQGRSTEAFF
size: NA; D: TRBD2; V: TRBV5-5; J: TRBJ2-2; DNA: TGTGCCAGCAGCTTGAGCCTAGCGGGGGGGCGGTACACCGGGGAGCTGTTTTTT; CDR3: CASSLSLAGGRYTGELFF